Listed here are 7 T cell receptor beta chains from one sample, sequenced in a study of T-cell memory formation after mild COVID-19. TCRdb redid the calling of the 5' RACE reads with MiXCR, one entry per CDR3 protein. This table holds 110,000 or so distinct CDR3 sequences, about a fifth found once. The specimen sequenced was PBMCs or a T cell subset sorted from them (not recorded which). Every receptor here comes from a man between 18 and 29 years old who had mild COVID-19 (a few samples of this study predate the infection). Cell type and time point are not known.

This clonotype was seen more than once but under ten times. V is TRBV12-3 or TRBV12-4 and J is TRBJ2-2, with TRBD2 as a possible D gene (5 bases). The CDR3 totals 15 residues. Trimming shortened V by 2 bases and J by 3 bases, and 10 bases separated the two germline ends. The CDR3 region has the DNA TGTGCCAGCAGTTTATTAGGAGGAGACACCGGGGAGCTGTTTTTT. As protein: CASSLLGGDTGELFF.

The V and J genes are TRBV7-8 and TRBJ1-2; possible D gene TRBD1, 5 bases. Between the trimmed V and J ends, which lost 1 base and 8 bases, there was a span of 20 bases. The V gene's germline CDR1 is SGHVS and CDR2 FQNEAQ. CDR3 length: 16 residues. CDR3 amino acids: CASSLEGRGREGGYTF. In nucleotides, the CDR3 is TGTGCCAGCAGCTTAGAAGGGCGGGGCCGAGAAGGCGGCTACACCTTC.

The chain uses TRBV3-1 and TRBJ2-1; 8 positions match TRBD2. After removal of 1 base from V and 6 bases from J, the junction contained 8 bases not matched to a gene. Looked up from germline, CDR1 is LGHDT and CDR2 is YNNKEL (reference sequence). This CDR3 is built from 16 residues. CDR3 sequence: CASSQGGSGTPNEQFF. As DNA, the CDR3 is TGTGCCAGCAGCCAAGGAGGTAGCGGGACCCCCAATGAGCAGTTCTTC.

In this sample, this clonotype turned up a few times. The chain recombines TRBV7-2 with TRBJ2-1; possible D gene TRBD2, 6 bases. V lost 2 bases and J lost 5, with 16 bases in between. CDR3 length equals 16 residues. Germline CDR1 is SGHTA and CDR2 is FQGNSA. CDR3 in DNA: TGTGCCAGCAGCTTAATTAGCCGGTGGGGGGACAATGAGCAGTTCTTC. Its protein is CASSLISRWGDNEQFF. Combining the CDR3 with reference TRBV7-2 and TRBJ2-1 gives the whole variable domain GAGVSQSPSNKVTEKGKDVELRCDPISGHTALYWYRQSLGQGLEFLIYFQGNSAPDKSGLPSDRFSAERTGGSVSTLTIQRTQQEDSAVYLCASSLISRWGDNEQFFGPGTRLTVL.

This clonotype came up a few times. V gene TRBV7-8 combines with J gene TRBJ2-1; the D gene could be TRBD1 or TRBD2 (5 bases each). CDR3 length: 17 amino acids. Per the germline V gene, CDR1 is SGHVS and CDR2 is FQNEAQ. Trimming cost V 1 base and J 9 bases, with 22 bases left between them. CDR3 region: CASSLGWGTGPSGEQFF. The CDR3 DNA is TGTGCCAGCAGCTTAGGGTGGGGAACGGGGCCCTCCGGTGAGCAGTTCTTC.

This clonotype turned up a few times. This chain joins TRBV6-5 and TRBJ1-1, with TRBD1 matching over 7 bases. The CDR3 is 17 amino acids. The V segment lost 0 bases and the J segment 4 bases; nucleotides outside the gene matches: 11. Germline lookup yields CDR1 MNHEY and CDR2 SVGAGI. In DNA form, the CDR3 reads TGTGCCAGCAGTTACTCGTTGACAGGGCGAGGTATCACTGAAGCTTTCTTT. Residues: CASSYSLTGRGITEAFF.

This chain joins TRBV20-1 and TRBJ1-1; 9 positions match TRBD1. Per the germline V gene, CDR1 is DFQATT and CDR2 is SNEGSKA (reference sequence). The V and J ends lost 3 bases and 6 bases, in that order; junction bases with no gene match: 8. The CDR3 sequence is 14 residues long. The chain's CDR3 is CSASAGQGSAEAFF. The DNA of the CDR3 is TGCAGTGCTAGCGCCGGACAGGGGTCCGCTGAAGCTTTCTTT.